These 15 T cell receptor beta chains were all obtained from the same sample, sequenced in a study of blood T cell repertoires in COVID-19. Profiling relied on immunoSEQ multiplex PCR, and the TCRdb table lists in-frame clones only, not all of them. The sample shows about 340,000 clones, over 70% of them seen only once. The specimen was peripheral blood. Source of these receptors: a woman between 45 and 60 years old with COVID-19, enrolled during active disease.

The gene calls are TRBV11-2 and TRBJ2-7; possibly TRBD1 for D (6 bases). This CDR3 has 14 amino acids. CDR1 SGHAT and CDR2 FQNNGV come from the germline V gene. V lost 8 bases, J lost 3 bases, and 17 bases lay in between. CDR3 residues: CASARSTGDYEQYF. The CDR3 DNA sequence: TGTGCCAGCGCCCGATCGACAGGAGACTACGAGCAGTACTTC.

J is TRBJ2-7 and V is TRBV5-1; TRBD2 matches at 9 bases. Germline CDR1 reads SGHRS; CDR2 reads YFSETQ. With V trimmed by 2 bases and J by 4 bases, 7 bases remained unmatched. CDR3 length equals 15 residues. The CDR3 DNA reads as TGCGCCAGCAGCTTTGACACTAGCGGGCTATACGAGCAGTACTTC. As protein: CASSFDTSGLYEQYF.

The CDR3: CASSARRGGTAHEQYF. CDR3 DNA sequence: TGTGCCAGCAGCGCTCGGAGGGGCGGGACGGCTCACGAGCAGTACTTC. The rearrangement links TRBV3-1 (or the pseudogene TRBV3-2) to TRBJ2-7, with D possibly TRBD2 on 6 matching bases. The germline gives CDR1 LGHDT, CDR2 YNNKEL (reference sequence). CDR3 length: 16 amino acids. Trimming shortened V by 5 bases and J by 5 bases, and 22 bases separated the two germline ends.

The rearrangement links TRBV2 to TRBJ2-2, with D maybe TRBD2 (5 bases). The CDR3 runs to 16 residues. V lost 6 bases and J 2 bases, leaving 16 bases between the germline ends. Germline-derived CDR1 and CDR2 are SNHLY and FYNNEI. The CDR3 region is CASSPRRLANTGELFF. CDR3 bases: TGTGCCAGCAGCCCCAGGCGCCTAGCAAACACCGGGGAGCTGTTTTTT.

The count of this clone is one. The V and J genes are TRBV2 and TRBJ1-1; the D is unclear. The CDR3 is 14 residues long. Germline V gene data show CDR1 as SNHLY and CDR2 as FYNNEI. V was pared by 4 bases and J by 1 base, with 10 bases between. This chain's CDR3 is CASSASNRNTEAFF. The CDR3 DNA sequence: TGTGCCAGCAGTGCTTCCAACAGGAACACTGAAGCTTTCTTT.

Only a few counts were recorded for this clone. The chain couples TRBV18 to TRBJ2-4; 8 bases agree with TRBD1. V lost 3 bases to trimming and J lost 6 bases; unmatched junction nucleotides: 4. The CDR3 length is 14 residues. CDR1 KGHSH and CDR2 LQKENI come from the germline V gene. The DNA of the CDR3 is TGTGCCAGCTCACCCGGGACAGGCCGAAACATTCAGTACTTC. Amino acids: CASSPGTGRNIQYF.

The chain recombines TRBV6-5 with TRBJ2-7; the match to TRBD1 covers 7 bases. Per the germline V gene, CDR1 is MNHEY and CDR2 is SVGAGI. The CDR3 runs 12 residues. V lost 7 bases to trimming and J lost 1 base; unmatched junction nucleotides: 1. For the CDR3, the DNA is TGTGCCAGCACGACAGGGTCCTACGAGCAGTACTTC. Translated: CASTTGSYEQYF.

This sequence joins TRBV5-1 and TRBJ2-2; perhaps TRBD1 as D (6 bases). Trimming removed 1 base from V and 1 base from J, with 14 bases in between. The germline V gene has CDR1 SGHRS and CDR2 YFSETQ. The CDR3 runs 17 residues. CDR3 in DNA: TGCGCCAGCAGCTTGAGCTGGGGGACAATGAACACCGGGGAGCTGTTTTTT. Protein product: CASSLSWGTMNTGELFF. Based on the CDR3 plus reference TRBV5-1 and TRBJ2-2, the full variable domain is KAGVTQTPRYLIKTRGQQVTLSCSPISGHRSVSWYQQTPGQGLQFLFEYFSETQRNKGNFPGRFSGRQFSNSRSEMNVSTLELGDSALYLCASSLSWGTMNTGELFFGEGSRLTVL.

This rearrangement joins TRBV27 to TRBJ2-1, with 7 bases identical to TRBD2. The CDR3 loop spans 15 amino acids. Looked up from germline, CDR1 is MNHEY and CDR2 is SMNVEV (reference sequence). The J segment lost 3 bases and the V segment lost 5 bases, leaving 7 bases of the junction unmatched. Here the CDR3 DNA reads TGTGCCAGCAGTCCCCGGTGGGAGGGCTACAATGAGCAGTTCTTC. Amino acid sequence: CASSPRWEGYNEQFF.

The V and J genes are TRBV7-9 and TRBJ2-7, with 7 nucleotides matching TRBD2. The V segment lost 1 base and the J segment 7 bases; nucleotides outside the gene matches: 4. The CDR3 loop spans 13 amino acids. The germline V gene has CDR1 SEHNR and CDR2 FQNEAQ (reference sequence). DNA for the CDR3: TGTGCCAGCAGCTTAGGACTAGCTTATGAGCAGTACTTC. Its protein product is CASSLGLAYEQYF.

The chain has TRBV7-9 and TRBJ2-6; 8 bases agree with TRBD1. The CDR3 totals 18 residues. Germline lookup yields CDR1 SEHNR and CDR2 FQNEAQ (reference sequence). V gave up 4 bases and J gave up 0 bases; unmatched junction bases: 8. For the CDR3, the DNA is TGTGCCAGCAGCTCCCTGGGACAGGAGAGCTCTGGGGCCAACGTCCTGACTTTC. Its translation is CASSSLGQESSGANVLTF.

V is TRBV4-1 and J is TRBJ2-1; 8 bases fit TRBD2. V was clipped by 2 bases and J by 2 bases; unmatched bases: 5. Germline V gene lookup returns CDR1 MGHRA and CDR2 YSYEKL. The length of the CDR3 is 16 residues. CDR3 in DNA: TGCGCCAGCAGCCAACGGGAGCGGGAGCCCTACAATGAGCAGTTCTTC. Its translation: CASSQREREPYNEQFF.

This clone was counted between two and nine times. The V gene is TRBV19, the J gene TRBJ2-5, with D possibly TRBD1 on 5 matching bases. Trimming removed 4 bases at V and 5 bases at J, with 20 bases between. CDR3 size: 16 residues. Germline CDR1 is LNHDA and CDR2 is SQIVND (reference sequence). The chain's CDR3 is CASSTLLPGFRETQYF. Written as DNA, the CDR3 is TGTGCCAGTAGTACCCTTCTGCCAGGGTTCCGGGAGACCCAGTACTTC.

The gene calls are TRBV4-2 and TRBJ2-1; 8 bases map to TRBD2. The CDR3 covers 15 residues. Germline V gene lookup returns CDR1 LGHNA and CDR2 YNFKEQ. V shed 4 bases and J 4 bases; nucleotides not matched to a gene: 6. CDR3 sequence: CASSRTSQGYNEQFF. CDR3 in DNA: TGTGCCAGCAGCCGGACTAGCCAAGGATACAATGAGCAGTTCTTC.

The chain has TRBV11-2 and TRBJ2-3; the D gene is possibly TRBD1 (6 bases). Germline-derived CDR1 and CDR2 are SGHAT and FQNNGV. V was shortened by 6 bases and J by 2 bases, with 15 bases between the two germline ends. The CDR3 consists of 15 residues. Here the CDR3 reads CASSLQGRNTDTQYF. The CDR3 DNA reads TGTGCCAGCAGTTTACAGGGCCGTAACACAGATACGCAGTATTTT.